The text below deals with one TCR beta chain. Per germline, CDR1 SEHNR and CDR2 FQNEAQ (reference sequence). The CDR3 spans 14 residues. V lost 5 bases and J lost 7; bases outside the gene matches: 7. The repertoire was sequenced with immunoSEQ multiplex PCR; TCRdb's copy has only in-frame clones and lacks some. The sample yields 250,000 to 300,000 clones, 85% seen once. The data were taken from a study of blood T cell repertoires in COVID-19. Sequenced sample: peripheral blood. This sequence originates from a man between 45 and 60 years old with active or convalescent COVID-19. The V call is TRBV7-9, the J call TRBJ1-4; 7 nucleotides agree with TRBD1. The CDR3 here is CASSGDRRREKLFF. CDR3 DNA: TGTGCCAGCAGCGGGGACAGAAGGCGTGAAAAACTGTTTTTT.